The entry below gives a single T cell receptor (beta chain) sequence along with its context. This table comes from immunoSEQ multiplex PCR, and its TCRdb copy is limited to in-frame clones, with some not included. The sample records around 280,000 clones, 75% to 90% being singletons. This specimen belongs to a study of blood T cell repertoires in COVID-19. On the study more broadly: Both acute and convalescent COVID-19 samples were obtained from the United States, Italy and Spain. PBMCs, B-cell-depleted T cells, or T cells were the source of the cDNA or gDNA that made up the material.

This CDR3 comprises 15 residues. CDR1 is SGHNT and CDR2 is YYREEE in the germline V gene (reference sequence). The V and J ends lost 4 bases and 1 base respectively, with 14 bases between them. The clonotype originates from a woman in her forties or fifties who had recovered from COVID-19. The chain links TRBV5-4 to TRBJ2-5; D might be TRBD1 (6 bases). The sequenced material came from peripheral blood. The CDR3 bases are TGTGCCAGCAGCGACCCGACAGGCCCCCAAGAGACCCAGTACTTC. Encoded protein: CASSDPTGPQETQYF.